One and the same sample provided the 28 T cell receptor beta chains below, sequenced in a study of vaccination effects on CD4 cells after COVID-19 (dated by TCRdb to the early 2020s). Their antigen targets remain unknown. The library was produced with the immunoSEQ multiplex PCR assay. TCRdb re-hosts the immuneACCESS table, in-frame sequences only. Its copies lack some clones; in the studies checked, an unresolved V gene accounts for under half of them, and the cause for the rest is not known. Recorded for this sample are about 76,000 clones; roughly four fifths of them occurred a single time. The biggest ten clones account for around 2.1% of the sample. After approximately eleven days of culture, CD4+ T cells were isolated with the EasySep CD4+ T cell isolation kit. This sample comprised CD4+ T cells from PBMCs cultured without peptide, obtained before COVID-19 vaccination. The receptors derive from a human donor who received a COVID-19 vaccine.

V and J are TRBV6-4 and TRBJ1-2; 10 bases are shared with TRBD1. Trimming cost V 5 bases and J 3 bases; bases outside gene matches: 3. Germline V gives CDR1 MRHNA, CDR2 SNTAGT. The length of the CDR3 is 14 residues. This CDR3 reads CASSTTGGDYGYTF. The CDR3 DNA is TGTGCCAGCAGTACGACAGGGGGCGACTATGGCTACACCTTC.

V is TRBV14 and J is TRBJ2-2; 9 bases map to TRBD2. The CDR3 is made up of 16 amino acids. Germline-derived CDR1 and CDR2 are SGHDN and FVKESK. V was clipped by 1 base and J by 5 bases; unmatched bases: 5. The CDR3 DNA sequence: TGTGCCAGCAGCCAAGCTCTAGCGGGGAGAACCGGGGAGCTGTTTTTT. Translation gives CASSQALAGRTGELFF.

This clone has a single count. This rearrangement joins TRBV19 to TRBJ1-4; D gene unclear. CDR3 size: 14 residues. Per germline, CDR1 LNHDA and CDR2 SQIVND (reference sequence). The germline V and J ends were trimmed by 6 bases and 0 bases, with 8 bases remaining between them. This chain's CDR3 is CASSPQSTNEKLFF. The CDR3 DNA sequence: TGTGCCAGTAGCCCGCAATCAACTAATGAAAAACTGTTTTTT. Together with reference TRBV19 and TRBJ1-4, the CDR3 gives the full variable domain: DGGITQSPKYLFRKEGQNVTLSCEQNLNHDAMYWYRQDPGQGLRLIYYSQIVNDFQKGDIAEGYSVSREKKESFPLTVTSAQKNPTAFYLCASSPQSTNEKLFFGSGTQLSVL.

The chain uses TRBV6-6 and TRBJ1-1, with a tentative D call TRBD1 (5 bases). V lost 4 bases and J lost 8, with 11 bases in between. The CDR3 spans 12 residues. Per the germline V gene, CDR1 is MNHNY and CDR2 is SVGAGI (reference sequence). In DNA, the CDR3 is TGTGCCAGCAGTTTCCCACAGGAAGAAGCTTTCTTT. Its translation: CASSFPQEEAFF.

The gene calls are TRBV10-3 and TRBJ2-1; 12 bases align to TRBD2. V was clipped by 5 bases and J by 7 bases; unmatched bases: 3. The CDR3 is 14 residues long. CDR1 and CDR2 from the germline V gene are ENHRY and SYGVKD. As DNA, the CDR3 is TGTGCCATCAGTACTAGCGGGGGGTTGAATGAGCAGTTCTTC. It codes for CAISTSGGLNEQFF.

This clone has only a few counts. CDR3 sequence (DNA): TGTGCCAGTACTAGGACGGCTAACTATGGCTACACCTTC. Amino acids: CASTRTANYGYTF. V usage is TRBV19 and J usage is TRBJ1-2; the D is unclear. Germline V gene data show CDR1 as LNHDA and CDR2 as SQIVND (reference sequence). The CDR3 is 13 residues long. Trimming removed 7 bases at V and 0 bases at J, with 9 bases between.

CDR3: CASSLIRQGDGYTF. In DNA form, the CDR3 reads TGTGCCAGCAGCTTGATCCGACAGGGGGATGGCTACACCTTC. The chain combines TRBV7-9 with TRBJ1-2; 9 nucleotides align to TRBD1. The germline gives CDR1 SEHNR, CDR2 FQNEAQ (reference sequence). J lost 6 bases, V lost 3 bases, and 5 bases had no gene match. CDR3 length equals 14 residues.

The chain carries TRBV13 and TRBJ2-7, with D possibly TRBD1 on 6 matching bases. In germline, CDR1 is PRHDT, CDR2 FYEKMQ (reference sequence). The length of the CDR3 is 12 residues. The ends were cut back, 3 bases at V and 6 bases at J, with 9 bases in the middle. CDR3 bases: TGTGCCAGCAGCTTGAGGGGGAGCGAGCAGTACGTC. It specifies CASSLRGSEQYV.

Here the CDR3 DNA reads TGTGCCAGCAGCGATAATATTAGGAAGACCCAGTACTTC. This translates into CASSDNIRKTQYF. The rearrangement uses TRBV2 and TRBJ2-5, with D hard to call. V was pared by 6 bases and J by 6 bases, with 14 bases between. The CDR3 has 13 residues. Per germline, CDR1 SNHLY and CDR2 FYNNEI.

The chain joins TRBV5-1 to TRBJ2-1; 9 bases map to TRBD2. V dropped 4 bases and J dropped 2; count of bases not matched to a gene: 4. CDR1 and CDR2 from the germline V gene are SGHRS and YFSETQ. The CDR3 has 15 amino acids. The CDR3 DNA follows: TGCGCCAGCAGCGAGACTAGCGGACCCTACAATGAGCAGTTCTTC. It yields the protein CASSETSGPYNEQFF. The full variable domain, rest sourced from reference TRBV5-1 and TRBJ2-1, is KAGVTQTPRYLIKTRGQQVTLSCSPISGHRSVSWYQQTPGQGLQFLFEYFSETQRNKGNFPGRFSGRQFSNSRSEMNVSTLELGDSALYLCASSETSGPYNEQFFGPGTRLTVL.

CDR3 region: CAISGLAGALQYNEQFF. CDR3 sequence (DNA): TGTGCCATCAGTGGACTAGCGGGGGCCCTACAGTACAATGAGCAGTTCTTC. The chain employs TRBV10-3 and TRBJ2-1; 12 nucleotides agree with TRBD2. The V segment lost 4 bases and the J segment 4 bases; nucleotides outside the gene matches: 8. This CDR3 is built from 17 residues. The germline V gene has CDR1 ENHRY and CDR2 SYGVKD.

The chain employs TRBV6-5 and TRBJ2-7, with a weak D call TRBD2 (6 bases). Germline V gives CDR1 MNHEY, CDR2 SVGAGI. The V gene lost 6 bases and the J gene lost 1 base, with 13 bases spanning the gap. The CDR3 totals 14 residues. This CDR3 reads CASRRIGGSYEQYV. The CDR3 DNA follows: TGTGCCAGCAGGAGGATCGGGGGTTCCTACGAGCAGTACGTC.

The chain has TRBV3-1 (or the pseudogene TRBV3-2) and TRBJ2-5, with 8 bases identical to TRBD1. J gave up 4 bases and V 2 bases, and 6 bases lay outside the gene matches. This CDR3 comprises 15 residues. CDR1 LGHDT and CDR2 YNNKEL come from the germline V gene (reference sequence). DNA of the CDR3: TGTGCCAGCAGCCAACAGGGGGCTAGAGGAGAGACCCAGTACTTC. Its protein product is CASSQQGARGETQYF.

The rearrangement uses TRBV28 and TRBJ2-1; D ambiguous. Germline assignment: CDR1 MDHEN and CDR2 SYDVKM. V was cut by 5 bases and J by 0 bases, with 11 bases left in between. The CDR3 runs 15 residues. The CDR3 coding sequence is TGTGCCAGCAGTACACGGTGGAGCTCCTACAATGAGCAGTTCTTC. Protein product: CASSTRWSSYNEQFF.

The CDR3 protein is CAWRGDRVYGYTF. The CDR3 bases are TGTGCCTGGAGGGGAGACAGGGTCTATGGCTACACCTTC. This chain uses TRBV30 with TRBJ1-2, with 7 positions matching TRBD1. The CDR3 has 13 residues. The trim removed 3 bases at V and 4 bases at J, leaving 5 bases unmatched. Germline CDR1 GTSNPN, CDR2 SVGIG (reference sequence).

This clone was counted a few times. The chain carries TRBV5-4 and TRBJ1-4, with unresolved D. Deletions cut 0 bases from V and 0 bases from J, with 6 bases between. The CDR3 has 15 residues. Per germline, CDR1 SGHNT and CDR2 YYREEE (reference sequence). The CDR3 loop reads CASSLGGTTNEKLFF. The CDR3, as DNA: TGTGCCAGCAGCTTGGGAGGGACAACTAATGAAAAACTGTTTTTT. Using reference TRBV5-4 and TRBJ1-4 for the parts outside the CDR3, the full variable domain is ETGVTQSPTHLIKTRGQQVTLRCSSQSGHNTVSWYQQALGQGPQFIFQYYREEENGRGNFPPRFSGLQFPNYSSELNVNALELDDSALYLCASSLGGTTNEKLFFGSGTQLSVL.

The V gene is TRBV5-1, the J gene TRBJ2-2; a weak D match, TRBD2 (5 bases). Germline-derived CDR1 and CDR2 are SGHRS and YFSETQ. The V gene lost 0 bases and the J gene lost 1 base, with 7 bases spanning the gap. CDR3 length equals 15 residues. In nucleotides, the CDR3 is TGCGCCAGCAGCTTGGGGACTCAGAACACCGGGGAGCTGTTTTTT. Translating gives CASSLGTQNTGELFF.

This clone was picked up one time. V and J are TRBV29-1 and TRBJ2-2, with a weak D call TRBD2 (7 bases). The CDR3 extends over 15 amino acids. Trimming removed 6 bases at V and 3 bases at J, with 17 bases between. From germline, CDR1 is SQVTM and CDR2 ANQGSEA. CDR3 nucleotides: TGCAGCGTGGGGAGGGGGGGGTACGACACCGGGGAGCTGTTTTTT. Its protein is CSVGRGGYDTGELFF.

The gene calls are TRBV7-2 and TRBJ2-2; the D gene is possibly TRBD1 (5 bases). The V gene lost 0 bases and the J gene lost 6 bases, with 11 bases spanning the gap. In germline, CDR1 is SGHTA, CDR2 FQGNSA. CDR3 length equals 15 residues. CDR3 DNA: TGTGCCAGCAGCTTAGCTGGGGCGGAATCCGGGGAGCTGTTTTTT. Amino acid sequence: CASSLAGAESGELFF.

This clone appeared a few times. The rearrangement joins TRBV19 to TRBJ1-2; D uncertain. V dropped 0 bases and J dropped 8 bases, with 13 bases sitting between them. This CDR3 contains 14 residues. CDR1 LNHDA and CDR2 SQIVND come from the germline V gene (reference sequence). This CDR3 reads CASSIDAAARGYTF. CDR3 DNA: TGTGCCAGTAGTATAGATGCAGCCGCGAGGGGCTACACCTTC.

This clone was observed a handful of times. V is TRBV29-1 and J is TRBJ2-2; 8 bases align to TRBD1. V lost 6 bases and J lost 1; bases outside the gene matches: 4. Germline CDR1 reads SQVTM; CDR2 reads ANQGSEA. The CDR3 is 14 amino acids. The CDR3 reads CSVSGTGNTGELFF. DNA for the CDR3: TGCAGCGTATCCGGGACAGGGAACACCGGGGAGCTGTTTTTT.

The sample holds a few counts of this clone. V gene TRBV24-1 combines with J gene TRBJ2-2, with D possibly matching TRBD1 (5 bases). Trimming pared 3 bases from V and 0 bases from J, leaving 10 bases between. The germline V gene encodes CDR1 KGHDR and CDR2 SFDVKD. This CDR3 region has 16 residues. For the CDR3, the DNA is TGTGCCACCAGTGATGACACAGGACCGAACACCGGGGAGCTGTTTTTT. Translated, it gives CATSDDTGPNTGELFF.

The rearrangement joins TRBV10-2 to TRBJ1-5, with D possibly being TRBD1 (6 bases). V lost 10 bases and J lost 1, with 11 bases in between. CDR1 is WSHSY, CDR2 SAAADI, per germline. The CDR3 sequence is 13 residues long. CDR3 in amino acids: CATGVMSNQPQHF. The CDR3 DNA follows: TGCGCCACAGGGGTGATGAGCAATCAGCCCCAGCATTTT.

V usage is TRBV10-3 and J usage is TRBJ1-5; 9 bases map to TRBD1. CDR1 ENHRY and CDR2 SYGVKD come from the germline V gene. Trimming cost V 5 bases and J 7 bases; bases outside gene matches: 3. This CDR3 spans 13 amino acids. Here the CDR3 DNA reads TGTGCCATCAGTCGACAGGGGGAGCAGCCCCAGCATTTT. Protein: CAISRQGEQPQHF.

The V gene is TRBV18, the J gene TRBJ1-2, with 9 bases that match TRBD1. CDR1 is KGHSH and CDR2 is LQKENI in the germline V gene. Trimming took 6 bases from V and 4 from J; bases not matched to a gene: 6. CDR3 length: 14 amino acids. Here the CDR3 reads CASSHDRGIYGYTF. The CDR3 nucleotides are TGTGCCAGCTCTCACGACAGGGGGATCTATGGCTACACCTTC.

V usage is TRBV7-2 and J usage is TRBJ2-3; 16 bases are shared with TRBD2. CDR1 SGHTA and CDR2 FQGNSA come from the germline V gene. The length of the CDR3 is 17 residues. The ends lost 3 bases at V and 11 bases at J; junction bases unmatched: 11. CDR3 loop: CASSFTEGTSGGAGQYF. In DNA form, the CDR3 reads TGTGCCAGCAGCTTCACGGAGGGGACTAGCGGGGGGGCGGGGCAGTATTTT.

The chain recombines TRBV27 with TRBJ2-5; D unresolved. CDR1 is MNHEY and CDR2 is SMNVEV in the germline V gene (reference sequence). The V end was cut by 1 base, the J end by 5 bases, with 8 bases between. The length of the CDR3 is 13 residues. CDR3 region: CASSLLGVETQYF. CDR3 DNA sequence: TGTGCCAGCAGTTTATTGGGTGTGGAGACCCAGTACTTC.

V is TRBV5-6 and J is TRBJ2-7; D might be TRBD2 (5 bases). This CDR3 is 14 amino acids long. Germline V CDR1 and CDR2: SGHDT, YYEEEE. V was trimmed by 4 bases and J by 7 bases, leaving 18 bases between them. The CDR3 bases are TGTGCCAGCAGCAGGGCCGGGATCCGGGGAGAGCAGTACGTC. It translates to CASSRAGIRGEQYV.